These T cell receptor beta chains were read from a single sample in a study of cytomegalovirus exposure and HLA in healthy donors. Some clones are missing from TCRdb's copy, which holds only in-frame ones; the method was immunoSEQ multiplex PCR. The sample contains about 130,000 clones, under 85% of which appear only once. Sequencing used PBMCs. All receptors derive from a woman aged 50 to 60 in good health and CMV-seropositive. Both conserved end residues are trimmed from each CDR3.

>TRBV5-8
ASSHHSGGYNEQF
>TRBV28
ASSPFRQGGTGELF
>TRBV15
ATSRGSGGGTDTQY
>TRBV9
ASSAGTGSQPQH
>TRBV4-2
ASSQGGTSGGETQY
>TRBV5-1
ASSFAGTGFYEQY
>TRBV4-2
ASSQLTDQAYGYT
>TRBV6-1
ASRGDRKDYGYT
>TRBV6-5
ASGDRALQETQY
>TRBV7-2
ASSLGGWPQPQH
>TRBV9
ASRPDRLGANVLT
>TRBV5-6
ASTYGGRPYEQY
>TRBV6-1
ASSSAVDSGNTIY
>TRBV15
ATSRVGGEEQF
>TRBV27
ASRTGFTGELF
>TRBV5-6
ASQINPGREQPQH
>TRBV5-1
ASSIQDSYEQY